Below are 7 T cell receptor beta chains sequenced from a single sample in a study of blood T cell repertoires in COVID-19. The protocol was immunoSEQ multiplex PCR, while the TCRdb copy is restricted to in-frame clones and leaves out a portion. Among tens of thousands of clones, about 84% were seen once, and the ten largest hold approximately 30%. The sample comprised peripheral blood. Receptors were obtained from a human donor with active COVID-19. The donor label of this sample is uncertain.

The chain is built from TRBV13 and TRBJ2-1, with 9 bases aligning to TRBD2. Trimming removed 8 bases from V and 4 bases from J; junction bases left unmatched: 9. The CDR3 is 15 amino acids. Germline CDR1 is PRHDT and CDR2 is FYEKMQ (reference sequence). The CDR3 coding sequence is TGTGCCAGCCGGACAGCGGGGGGCCGTTACAATGAGCAGTTCTTC. This codes for CASRTAGGRYNEQFF.

As concerns this clone: A read error may account for a junction end that differs from germline. The chain is built from TRBV7-3 and TRBJ2-1; 9 nucleotides line up with TRBD2. This CDR3 comprises 15 residues. The V gene's germline CDR1 is SGHTA and CDR2 FQGTGA. CDR3 in amino acids: CVSSLTSGSYNEQFF. DNA of the CDR3: TGTGTCAGCAGCTTGACTAGCGGTTCCTACAATGAGCAGTTCTTC.

The J gene is TRBJ1-6, the V gene TRBV5-4, with TRBD1 matching over 8 bases. This CDR3 contains 16 residues. Germline V CDR1 and CDR2: SGHNT, YYREEE (reference sequence). J lost 8 bases, V lost 3 bases, and 10 bases had no gene match. In nucleotides, the CDR3 is TGTGCCAGCAGCTCAGGGGGCGGCACAAGAGATTCACCCCTCCACTTT. Translating gives CASSSGGGTRDSPLHF.

This clone was counted only a few times. The CDR3 DNA follows: TGCGCCAGCAGCTTGCAGGGGGCGGCAACCTACGAGCAGTACTTC. Translating gives CASSLQGAATYEQYF. This chain connects TRBV5-1 to TRBJ2-7, with TRBD1 matching 8 bases. CDR3 length: 15 amino acids. Trimming cost V 1 base and J 2 bases; bases outside gene matches: 5. Germline CDR1 SGHRS, CDR2 YFSETQ.

This rearrangement joins TRBV6-1 to TRBJ2-7, with D unclear. Trimming removed 3 bases from V and 3 bases from J, with 12 bases in between. The germline CDR1 and CDR2 sequences are MNHNS and SASEGT. This CDR3 spans 14 amino acids. This CDR3 reads CASSDPPGVYEQYF. The CDR3 nucleotides are TGTGCCAGCAGTGACCCCCCCGGAGTCTACGAGCAGTACTTC.

The chain recombines TRBV5-1 with TRBJ1-3; tentatively, D is TRBD1 (5 bases). Germline loops: CDR1 SGHRS, CDR2 YFSETQ. V lost 4 bases and J 4 bases, leaving 15 bases between the germline ends. This CDR3 contains 15 residues. This CDR3 is CASSIFQGGGNTIYF. CDR3 in DNA: TGCGCCAGCAGCATTTTTCAGGGTGGAGGAAACACCATATATTTT.

The rearrangement links TRBV5-5 to TRBJ2-1, with D unclear. Trimming stripped 0 bases from V and 5 bases from J, with 6 bases between. CDR1 and CDR2 (germline): SGHKS, YYEKEE (reference sequence). This CDR3 has 13 residues. The CDR3 nucleotides read TGTGCCAGCAGCTTGGCCCGAGACAATGAGCAGTTCTTC. Protein sequence: CASSLARDNEQFF.